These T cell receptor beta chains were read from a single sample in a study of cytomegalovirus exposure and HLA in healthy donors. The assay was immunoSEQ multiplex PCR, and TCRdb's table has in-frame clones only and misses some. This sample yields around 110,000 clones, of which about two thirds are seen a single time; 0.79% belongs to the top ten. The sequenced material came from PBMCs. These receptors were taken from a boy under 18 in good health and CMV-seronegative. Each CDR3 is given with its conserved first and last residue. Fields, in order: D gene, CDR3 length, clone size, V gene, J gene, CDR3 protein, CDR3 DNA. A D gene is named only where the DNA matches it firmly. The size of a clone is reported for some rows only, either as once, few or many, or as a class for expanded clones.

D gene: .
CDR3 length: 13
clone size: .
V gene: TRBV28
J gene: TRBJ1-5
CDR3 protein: CASSEEGWQPQHF
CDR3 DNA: TGTGCCAGCAGCGAGGAGGGATGGCAGCCCCAGCATTTT

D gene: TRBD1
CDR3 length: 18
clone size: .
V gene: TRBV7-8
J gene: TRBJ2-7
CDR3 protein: CASSLGSILRDRVDEQYF
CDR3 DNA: TGTGCCAGCAGCTTAGGAAGTATTCTCAGGGACAGGGTCGACGAGCAGTACTTC

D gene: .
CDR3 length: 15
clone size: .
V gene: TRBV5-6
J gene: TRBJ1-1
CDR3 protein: CASSLWRGPNTEAFF
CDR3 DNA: TGTGCCAGCAGCTTGTGGCGGGGACCGAACACTGAAGCTTTCTTT

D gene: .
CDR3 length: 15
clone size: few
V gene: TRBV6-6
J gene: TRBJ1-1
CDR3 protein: CASSYTYGSNTEAFF
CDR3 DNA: TGTGCCAGCAGTTACACATACGGGTCGAACACTGAAGCTTTCTTT

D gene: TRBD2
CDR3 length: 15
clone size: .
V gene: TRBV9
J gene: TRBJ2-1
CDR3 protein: CASSVASGGATEQFF
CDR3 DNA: TGTGCCAGCAGCGTAGCCAGCGGGGGGGCCACTGAGCAGTTCTTC

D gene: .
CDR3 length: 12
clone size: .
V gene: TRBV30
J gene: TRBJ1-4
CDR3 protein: CAWRQSHEKLFF
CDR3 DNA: TGTGCCTGGAGACAGTCCCATGAAAAGCTGTTTTTT

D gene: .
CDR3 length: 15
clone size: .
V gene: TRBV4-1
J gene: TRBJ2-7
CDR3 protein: CASSSLQGIHYEQYF
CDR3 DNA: TGCGCCAGCAGCTCGCTCCAGGGGATCCACTACGAGCAGTACTTC

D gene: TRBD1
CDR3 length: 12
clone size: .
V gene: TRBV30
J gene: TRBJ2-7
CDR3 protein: CAWAETGDEQYF
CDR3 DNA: TGTGCCTGGGCAGAGACAGGGGACGAGCAGTACTTC

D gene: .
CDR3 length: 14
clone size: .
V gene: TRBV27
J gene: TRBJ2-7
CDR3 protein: CASSLYTGSYEQYF
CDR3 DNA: TGTGCCAGCAGTTTATATACAGGGTCCTACGAGCAGTACTTC

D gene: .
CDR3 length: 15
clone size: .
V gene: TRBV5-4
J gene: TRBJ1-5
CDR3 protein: CASSLGGGNNQPQHF
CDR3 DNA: TGTGCCAGCAGCTTGGGAGGGGGTAACAATCAACCCCAGCATTTT

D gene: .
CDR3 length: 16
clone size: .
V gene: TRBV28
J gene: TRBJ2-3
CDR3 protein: CASSFQQGSGADTQYF
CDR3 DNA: TGTGCCAGCAGTTTTCAACAGGGTAGTGGGGCTGATACGCAGTATTTT

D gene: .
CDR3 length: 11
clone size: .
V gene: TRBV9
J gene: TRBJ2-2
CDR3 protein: CASTGTGELFF
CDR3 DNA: TGTGCCAGCACGGGCACCGGGGAGCTGTTTTTT

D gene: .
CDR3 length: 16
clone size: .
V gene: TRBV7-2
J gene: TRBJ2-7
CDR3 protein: CASSFASTAEVYEQYF
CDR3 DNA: TGTGCCAGCAGCTTCGCTTCTACCGCGGAGGTCTACGAGCAGTACTTC

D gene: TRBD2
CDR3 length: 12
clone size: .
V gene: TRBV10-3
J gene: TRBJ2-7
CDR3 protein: CAISDTSGPVHF
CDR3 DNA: TGTGCCATCAGTGACACTAGCGGCCCTGTCCACTTC

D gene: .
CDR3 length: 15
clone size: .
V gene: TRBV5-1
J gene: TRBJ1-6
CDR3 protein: CASTLTGSYNSPLHF
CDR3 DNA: TGCGCCAGCACTCTGACAGGATCCTATAATTCACCCCTCCACTTT

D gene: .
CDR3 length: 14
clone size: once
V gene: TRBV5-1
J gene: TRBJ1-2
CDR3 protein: CASSPQGREGGYTF
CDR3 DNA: TGCGCCAGCAGCCCGCAAGGGAGGGAGGGAGGCTACACCTTC

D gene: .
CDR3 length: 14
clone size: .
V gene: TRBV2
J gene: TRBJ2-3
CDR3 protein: CASSFAGATDTQYF
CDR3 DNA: TGTGCCAGCAGTTTCGCGGGGGCCACAGATACGCAGTATTTT

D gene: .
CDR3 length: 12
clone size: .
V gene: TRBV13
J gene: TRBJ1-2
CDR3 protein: CASSITGRGYTF
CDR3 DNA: TGTGCCAGCAGCATAACAGGCCGCGGCTACACCTTC

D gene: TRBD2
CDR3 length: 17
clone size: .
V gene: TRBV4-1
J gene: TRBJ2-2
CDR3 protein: CASSHERLAVGTGELFF
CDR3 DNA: TGCGCCAGCAGCCATGAACGACTAGCGGTAGGGACCGGGGAGCTGTTTTTT

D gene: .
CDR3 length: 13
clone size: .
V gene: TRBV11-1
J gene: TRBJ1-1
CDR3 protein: CASSLGQVSEAFF
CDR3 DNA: TGTGCCAGCAGCTTAGGGCAAGTCTCTGAAGCTTTCTTT

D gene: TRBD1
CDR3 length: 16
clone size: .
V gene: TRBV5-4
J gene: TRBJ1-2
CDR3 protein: CASSPAPGQGGYGYTF
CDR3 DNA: TGTGCCAGCAGTCCCGCCCCGGGACAGGGCGGATATGGCTACACCTTC

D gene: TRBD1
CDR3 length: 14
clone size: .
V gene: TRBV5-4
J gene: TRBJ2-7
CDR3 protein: CASSLDREPYEQYF
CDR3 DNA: TGTGCCAGCAGCTTAGACAGGGAACCCTACGAGCAGTACTTC

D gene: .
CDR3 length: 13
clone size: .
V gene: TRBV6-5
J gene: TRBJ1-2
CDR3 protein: CASSYPQGRGYTF
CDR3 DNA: TGTGCCAGCAGTTACCCACAGGGCCGTGGCTACACCTTC

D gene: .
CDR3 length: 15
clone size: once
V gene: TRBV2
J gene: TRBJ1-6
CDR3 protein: CASSETTAGNSPLHF
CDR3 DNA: TGTGCCAGCAGTGAAACGACAGCCGGTAATTCACCCCTCCACTTT

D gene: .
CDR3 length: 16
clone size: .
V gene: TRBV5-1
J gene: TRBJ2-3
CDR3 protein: CASSSAAEISTDTQYF
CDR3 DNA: TGCGCCAGCAGCTCAGCGGCGGAAATAAGCACAGATACGCAGTATTTT

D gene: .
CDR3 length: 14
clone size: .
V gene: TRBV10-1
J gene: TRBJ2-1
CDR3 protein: CASSETRSYNEQFF
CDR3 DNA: TGCGCCAGCAGTGAAACTAGATCCTACAATGAGCAGTTCTTC

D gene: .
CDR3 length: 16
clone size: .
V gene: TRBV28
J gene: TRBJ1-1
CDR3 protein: CASYNGPYGENTEAFF
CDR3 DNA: TGTGCCTCCTATAACGGCCCCTATGGAGAGAACACTGAAGCTTTCTTT

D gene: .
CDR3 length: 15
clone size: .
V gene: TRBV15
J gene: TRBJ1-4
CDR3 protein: CATSRESGRNEKLFF
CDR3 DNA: TGTGCCACCAGCAGAGAGTCAGGAAGGAATGAAAAACTGTTTTTT

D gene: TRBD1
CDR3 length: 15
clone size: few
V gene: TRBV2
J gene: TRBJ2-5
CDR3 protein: CASSLSTGVRETQYF
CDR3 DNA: TGTGCCAGCAGTCTGAGCACAGGGGTCCGAGAGACCCAGTACTTC

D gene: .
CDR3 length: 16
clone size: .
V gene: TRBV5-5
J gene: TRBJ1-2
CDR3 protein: CASSLVAAGYTYGYTF
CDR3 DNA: TGTGCCAGCAGCTTGGTCGCGGCAGGGTATACCTATGGCTACACCTTC

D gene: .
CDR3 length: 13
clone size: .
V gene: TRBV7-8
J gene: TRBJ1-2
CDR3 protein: CASSLTVNYGYTF
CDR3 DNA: TGTGCCAGCAGCTTGACAGTTAACTATGGCTACACCTTC

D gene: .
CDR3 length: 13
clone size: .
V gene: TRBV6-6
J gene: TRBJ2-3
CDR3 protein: CASSPYSTDTQYF
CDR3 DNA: TGTGCCAGCAGTCCCTACAGCACAGATACGCAGTATTTT

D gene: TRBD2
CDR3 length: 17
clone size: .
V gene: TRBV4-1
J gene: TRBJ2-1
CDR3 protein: CASSQGFGLGIYNEQFF
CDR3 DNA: TGCGCCAGCAGCCAAGGTTTTGGACTAGGGATCTACAATGAGCAGTTCTTC

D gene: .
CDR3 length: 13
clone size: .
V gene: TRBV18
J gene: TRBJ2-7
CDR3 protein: CASSQGTPYEQYF
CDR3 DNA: TGTGCCAGCTCACAAGGGACTCCCTACGAGCAGTACTTC

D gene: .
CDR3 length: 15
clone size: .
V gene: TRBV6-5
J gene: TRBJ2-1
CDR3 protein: CASSYDRSGGNEQFF
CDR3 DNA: TGTGCCAGCAGTTACGACAGGTCCGGCGGTAATGAGCAGTTCTTC

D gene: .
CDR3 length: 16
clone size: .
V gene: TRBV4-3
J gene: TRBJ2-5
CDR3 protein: CASSQDPRAGRATQYF
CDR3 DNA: TGCGCCAGCAGCCAAGATCCCCGAGCGGGCCGGGCGACCCAGTACTTC

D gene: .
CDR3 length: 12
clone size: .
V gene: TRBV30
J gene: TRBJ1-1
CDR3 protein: CAWSPVNTEAFF
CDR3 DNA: TGTGCCTGGAGTCCCGTGAACACTGAAGCTTTCTTT

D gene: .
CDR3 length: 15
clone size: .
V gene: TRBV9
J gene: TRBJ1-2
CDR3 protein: CASSVEPGTNYGYTF
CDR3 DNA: TGTGCCAGCAGCGTAGAGCCAGGCACTAACTATGGCTACACCTTC

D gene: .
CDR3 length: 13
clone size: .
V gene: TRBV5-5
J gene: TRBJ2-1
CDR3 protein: CASSPRLYNEQFF
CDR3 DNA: TGTGCCAGCAGCCCGAGGCTTTACAATGAGCAGTTCTTC

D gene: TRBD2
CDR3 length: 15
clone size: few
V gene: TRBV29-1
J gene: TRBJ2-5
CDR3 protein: CSVVLTSGDQETQYF
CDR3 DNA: TGCAGCGTTGTATTGACTAGCGGGGACCAAGAGACCCAGTACTTC

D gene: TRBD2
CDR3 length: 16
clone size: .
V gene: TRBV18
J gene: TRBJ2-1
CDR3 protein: CASSPSLAGVFNEQFF
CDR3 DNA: TGTGCCAGCTCACCCTCCCTAGCGGGAGTGTTCAATGAGCAGTTCTTC

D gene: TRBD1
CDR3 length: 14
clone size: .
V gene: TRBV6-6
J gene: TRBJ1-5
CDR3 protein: CASSPDRLWQPQHF
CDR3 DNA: TGTGCCAGCAGTCCGGACAGGCTTTGGCAGCCCCAGCATTTT

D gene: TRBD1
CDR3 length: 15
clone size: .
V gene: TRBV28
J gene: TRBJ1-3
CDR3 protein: CASSREGARGNTIYF
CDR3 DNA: TGTGCCAGCAGTCGGGAGGGGGCGCGGGGAAACACCATATATTTT

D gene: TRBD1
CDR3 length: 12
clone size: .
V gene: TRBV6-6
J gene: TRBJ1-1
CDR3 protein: CASSQGVGEAFF
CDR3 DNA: TGTGCCAGCAGCCAGGGGGTCGGTGAAGCTTTCTTT

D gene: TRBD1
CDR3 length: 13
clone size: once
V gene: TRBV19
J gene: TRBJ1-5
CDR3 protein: CATRQGWNQPQHF
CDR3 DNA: TGTGCCACTCGACAGGGGTGGAATCAGCCCCAGCATTTT

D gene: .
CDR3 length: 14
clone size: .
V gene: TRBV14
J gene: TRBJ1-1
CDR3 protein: CASSQMEGSTEAFF
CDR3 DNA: TGTGCCAGCAGCCAAATGGAGGGGAGCACTGAAGCTTTCTTT

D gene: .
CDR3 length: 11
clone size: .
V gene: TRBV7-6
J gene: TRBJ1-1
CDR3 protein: CASSQGSGAFF
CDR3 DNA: TGTGCCAGCAGCCAGGGAAGTGGAGCTTTCTTT

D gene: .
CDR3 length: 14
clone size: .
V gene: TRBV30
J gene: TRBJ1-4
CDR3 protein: CAWSVGGAGEKLFF
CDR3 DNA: TGTGCCTGGAGTGTGGGGGGGGCCGGTGAAAAACTGTTTTTT

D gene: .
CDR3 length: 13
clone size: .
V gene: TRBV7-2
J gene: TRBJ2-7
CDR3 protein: CASSLTGMSEQYF
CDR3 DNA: TGTGCCAGCAGCTTAACGGGGATGAGCGAGCAGTACTTC

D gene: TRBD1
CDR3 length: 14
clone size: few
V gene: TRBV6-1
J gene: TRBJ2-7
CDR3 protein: CASRRTGGNYEQYF
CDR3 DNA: TGTGCCAGCAGGAGGACAGGGGGGAACTACGAGCAGTACTTC